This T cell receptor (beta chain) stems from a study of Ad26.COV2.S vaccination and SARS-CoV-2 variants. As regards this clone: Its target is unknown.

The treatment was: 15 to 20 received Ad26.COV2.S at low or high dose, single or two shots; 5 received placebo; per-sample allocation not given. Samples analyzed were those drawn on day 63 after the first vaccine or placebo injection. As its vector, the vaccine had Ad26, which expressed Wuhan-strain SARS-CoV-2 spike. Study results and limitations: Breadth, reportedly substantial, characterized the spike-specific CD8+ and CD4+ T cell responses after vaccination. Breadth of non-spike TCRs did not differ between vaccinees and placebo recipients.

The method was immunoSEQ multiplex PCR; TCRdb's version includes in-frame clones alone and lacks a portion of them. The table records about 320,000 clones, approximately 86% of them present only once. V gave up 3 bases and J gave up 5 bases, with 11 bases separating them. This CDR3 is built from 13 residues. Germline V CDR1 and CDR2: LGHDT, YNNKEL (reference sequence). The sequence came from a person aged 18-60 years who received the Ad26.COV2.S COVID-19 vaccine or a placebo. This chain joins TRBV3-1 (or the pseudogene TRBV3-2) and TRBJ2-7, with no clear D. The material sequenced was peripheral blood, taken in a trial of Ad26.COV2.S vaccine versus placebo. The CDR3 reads CASSHLAAHEQYF. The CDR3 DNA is TGTGCCAGCAGCCACCTCGCCGCCCACGAGCAGTACTTC.